This T cell receptor beta chain was identified in a study of a mutant IDH1 vaccine in newly diagnosed glioma. Study results and caveats: Immune responses induced by vaccination arose in 93.3% of the patients. There seemed to be no relation between pseudoprogression and changes in top peripheral T cell clonotypes.

Only in-frame clones appear in the TCRdb table, and some are missing; sequencing was by immunoSEQ multiplex PCR. The repertoire holds 23,000 or so clones, with about 89% as singletons. About this clone itself: Its antigen is not identified.

Time point denoted: baseline, week 1 (first vaccination visit). This sample's treatment: pre-vaccination baseline after standard-of-care therapy. Trimming pared 0 bases from V and 7 bases from J, leaving 13 bases between. There are 15 residues in the CDR3. CDR1 is LGHNA and CDR2 is YNFKEQ in the germline V gene. V gene TRBV4-2 combines with J gene TRBJ1-5, with D tentatively TRBD1 (5 bases). This clonotype was sampled from a man aged 25 to 40 with glioma. The sequencing here drew on PBMCs, taken from a glioma patient treated with radiotherapy, temozolomide or both. In DNA form, the CDR3 reads TGTGCCAGCAGCCAAGATCAGTGGGGGAACCAGCCCCAGCATTTT. It is translated as CASSQDQWGNQPQHF.